This T cell receptor (beta chain) appears in the sequencing data of a study of beta chain features in type 1 diabetes. Study-wide points: Moderate yet significant TCRB CDR3 shortening was seen in Type 1 diabetes patients in all four CD4+ subsets.

CDR1 is SNHLY and CDR2 is FYNNEI in the germline V gene. CDR3 size: 15 residues. V lost 1 base and J lost 4, with 11 bases in between. Comments on this clone: Its antigen is undetermined.

The whole isolated RNA underwent reverse transcription, so sequencing captured expressed TCRB transcripts. The data were produced by immunoSEQ multiplex PCR, yet TCRdb's version contains in-frame clones alone and is incomplete. The sample contains hundreds of thousands of clones, 13% of which appear only once. Input material: naive CD4+ T cells from blood. The TCR sequence derives from a man aged 18 to 30 with type 1 diabetes. The chain couples TRBV2 to TRBJ1-5, with D hard to call. The CDR3: CASSEGAAYNQPQHF. Written as DNA, the CDR3 is TGTGCCAGCAGTGAAGGGGCAGCGTATAATCAGCCCCAGCATTTT.